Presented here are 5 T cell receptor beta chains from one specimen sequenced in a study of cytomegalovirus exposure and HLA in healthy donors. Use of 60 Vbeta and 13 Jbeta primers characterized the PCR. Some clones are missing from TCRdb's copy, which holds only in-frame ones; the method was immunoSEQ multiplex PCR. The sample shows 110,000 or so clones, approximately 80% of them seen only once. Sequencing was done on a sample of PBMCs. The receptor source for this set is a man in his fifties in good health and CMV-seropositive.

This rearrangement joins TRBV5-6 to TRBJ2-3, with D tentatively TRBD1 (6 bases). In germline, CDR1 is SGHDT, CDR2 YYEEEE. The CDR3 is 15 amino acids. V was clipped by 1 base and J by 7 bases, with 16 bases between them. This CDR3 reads CASSLIEGDKNTQYF. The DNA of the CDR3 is TGTGCCAGCAGCTTGATTGAGGGGGATAAAAATACGCAGTATTTT.

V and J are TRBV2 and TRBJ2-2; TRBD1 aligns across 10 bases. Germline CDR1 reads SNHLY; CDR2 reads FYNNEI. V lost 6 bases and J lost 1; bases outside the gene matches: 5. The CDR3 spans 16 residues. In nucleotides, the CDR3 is TGTGCCAGCAGCCTCGGACAGGGGGGGAACACCGGGGAGCTGTTTTTT. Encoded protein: CASSLGQGGNTGELFF.

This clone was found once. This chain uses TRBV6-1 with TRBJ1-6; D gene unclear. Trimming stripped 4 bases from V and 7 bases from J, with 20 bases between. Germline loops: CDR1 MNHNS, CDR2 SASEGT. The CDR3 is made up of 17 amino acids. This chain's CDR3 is CASSAGNRRSRNSPLHF. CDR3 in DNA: TGTGCCAGCAGTGCCGGGAATAGGCGGAGTAGGAATTCACCCCTCCACTTT.

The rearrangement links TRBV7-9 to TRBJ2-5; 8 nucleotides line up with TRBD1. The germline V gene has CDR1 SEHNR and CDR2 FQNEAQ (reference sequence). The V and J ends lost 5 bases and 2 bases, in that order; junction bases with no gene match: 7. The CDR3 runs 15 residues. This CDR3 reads CASSPARTGQETQYF. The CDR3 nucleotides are TGTGCCAGCAGCCCCGCCAGGACAGGGCAAGAGACCCAGTACTTC.

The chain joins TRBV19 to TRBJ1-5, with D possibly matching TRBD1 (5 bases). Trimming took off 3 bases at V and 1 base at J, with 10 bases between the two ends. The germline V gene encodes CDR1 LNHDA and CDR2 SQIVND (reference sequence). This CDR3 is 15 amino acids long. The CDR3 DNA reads TGTGCCAGTAGTATGGTTCGGGGGAGCAATCAGCCCCAGCATTTT. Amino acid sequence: CASSMVRGSNQPQHF.